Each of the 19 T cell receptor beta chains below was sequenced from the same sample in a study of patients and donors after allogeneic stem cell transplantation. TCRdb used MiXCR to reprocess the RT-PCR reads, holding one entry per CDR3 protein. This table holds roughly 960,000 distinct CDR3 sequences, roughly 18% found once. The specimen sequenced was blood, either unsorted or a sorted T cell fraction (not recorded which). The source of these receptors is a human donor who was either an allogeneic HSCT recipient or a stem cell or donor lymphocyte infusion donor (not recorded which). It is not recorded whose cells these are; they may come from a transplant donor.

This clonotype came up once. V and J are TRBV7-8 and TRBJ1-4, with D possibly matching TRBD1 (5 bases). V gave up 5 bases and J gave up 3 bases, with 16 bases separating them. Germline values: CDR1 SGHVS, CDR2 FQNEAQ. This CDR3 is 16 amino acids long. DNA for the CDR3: TGTGCCAGCAGCAGAGGGAGGGGCAGGGCTAATGAAAAACTGTTTTTT. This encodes CASSRGRGRANEKLFF.

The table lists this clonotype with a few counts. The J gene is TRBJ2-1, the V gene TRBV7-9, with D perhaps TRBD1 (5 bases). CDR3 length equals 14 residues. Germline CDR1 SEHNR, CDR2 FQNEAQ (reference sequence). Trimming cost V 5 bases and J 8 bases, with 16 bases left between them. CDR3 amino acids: CASSLSETGYEQFF. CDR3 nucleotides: TGTGCCAGCAGCCTCTCAGAAACAGGCTATGAGCAGTTCTTC.

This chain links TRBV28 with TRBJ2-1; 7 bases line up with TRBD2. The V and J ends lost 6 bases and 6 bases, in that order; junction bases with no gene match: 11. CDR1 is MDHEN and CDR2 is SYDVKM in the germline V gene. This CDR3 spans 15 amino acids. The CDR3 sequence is CASRDIGRGINEQFF. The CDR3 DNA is TGTGCCAGCAGGGACATTGGGAGGGGCATCAATGAGCAGTTCTTC.

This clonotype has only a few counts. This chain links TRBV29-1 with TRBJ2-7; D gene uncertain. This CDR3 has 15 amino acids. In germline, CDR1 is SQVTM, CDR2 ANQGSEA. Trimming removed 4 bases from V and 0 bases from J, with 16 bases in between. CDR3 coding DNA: TGCAGCGTTGTTAGGCCCGACAAGAGCTCCTACGAGCAGTACTTC. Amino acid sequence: CSVVRPDKSSYEQYF.

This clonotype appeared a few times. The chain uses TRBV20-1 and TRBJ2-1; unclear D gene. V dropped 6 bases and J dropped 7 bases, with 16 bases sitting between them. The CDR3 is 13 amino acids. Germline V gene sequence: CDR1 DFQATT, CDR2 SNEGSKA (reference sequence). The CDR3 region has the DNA TGCAGTGCGTGGACCAGTCCGTTTAATGAGCAGTTCTTC. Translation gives CSAWTSPFNEQFF.

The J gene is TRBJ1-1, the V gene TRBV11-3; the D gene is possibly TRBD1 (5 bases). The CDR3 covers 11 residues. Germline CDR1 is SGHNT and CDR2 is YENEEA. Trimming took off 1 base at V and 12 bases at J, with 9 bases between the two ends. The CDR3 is CASSLGKGTFF. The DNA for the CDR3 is TGTGCCAGCAGCTTAGGAAAGGGGACTTTCTTT.

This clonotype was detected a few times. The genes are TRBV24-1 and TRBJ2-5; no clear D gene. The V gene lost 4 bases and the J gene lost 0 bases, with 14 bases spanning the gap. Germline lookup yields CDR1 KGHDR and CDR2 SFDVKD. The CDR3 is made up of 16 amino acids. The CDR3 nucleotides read TGTGCCACCAGTGACTCTGACACGCTGTACCAAGAGACCCAGTACTTC. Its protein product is CATSDSDTLYQETQYF.

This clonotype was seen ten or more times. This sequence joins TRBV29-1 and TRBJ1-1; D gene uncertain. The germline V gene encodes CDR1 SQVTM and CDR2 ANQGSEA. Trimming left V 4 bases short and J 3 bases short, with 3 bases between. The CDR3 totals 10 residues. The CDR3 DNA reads TGCAGCGTTGGCTACACTGAAGCTTTCTTT. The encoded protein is CSVGYTEAFF.

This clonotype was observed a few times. CDR3 DNA: TGTGCCTCTAAGGTGGGGGTATACACTGAAGCTTTCTTT. This sequence encodes CASKVGVYTEAFF. The V call is TRBV6-6, the J call TRBJ1-1, with D maybe TRBD1 (5 bases). Trimming took 11 bases from V and 3 from J, leaving 16 bases between them. Germline assignment: CDR1 MNHNY and CDR2 SVGAGI (reference sequence). This CDR3 has 13 amino acids.

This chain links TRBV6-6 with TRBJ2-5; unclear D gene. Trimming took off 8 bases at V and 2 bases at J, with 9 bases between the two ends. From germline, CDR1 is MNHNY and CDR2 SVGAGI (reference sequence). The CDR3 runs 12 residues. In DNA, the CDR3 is TGTGCCAGCGGTACGGAGCAAGAGACCCAGTACTTC. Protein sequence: CASGTEQETQYF.

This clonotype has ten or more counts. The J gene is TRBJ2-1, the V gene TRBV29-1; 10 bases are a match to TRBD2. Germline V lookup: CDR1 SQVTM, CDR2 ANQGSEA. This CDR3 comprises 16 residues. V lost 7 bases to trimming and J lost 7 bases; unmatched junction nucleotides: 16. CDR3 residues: CSAQTSGLHEGNEQFF. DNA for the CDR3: TGCAGCGCACAGACTAGCGGGTTACACGAGGGGAATGAGCAGTTCTTC.

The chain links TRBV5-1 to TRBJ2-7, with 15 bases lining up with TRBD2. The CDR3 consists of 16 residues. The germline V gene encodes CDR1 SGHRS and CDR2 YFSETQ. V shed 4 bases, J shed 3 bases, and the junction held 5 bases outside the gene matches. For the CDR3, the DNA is TGCGCCAGCAGCCTGAGGACTAGCGGGGGGGACTACGAGCAGTACTTC. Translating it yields CASSLRTSGGDYEQYF.

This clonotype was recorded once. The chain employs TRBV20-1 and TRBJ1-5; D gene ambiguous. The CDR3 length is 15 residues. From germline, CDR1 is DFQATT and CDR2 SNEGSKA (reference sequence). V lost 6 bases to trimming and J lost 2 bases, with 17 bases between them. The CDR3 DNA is TGCAGTGCCCCCTCGGGGTCGGCGGGCAATCAGCCCCAGCATTTT. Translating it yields CSAPSGSAGNQPQHF.

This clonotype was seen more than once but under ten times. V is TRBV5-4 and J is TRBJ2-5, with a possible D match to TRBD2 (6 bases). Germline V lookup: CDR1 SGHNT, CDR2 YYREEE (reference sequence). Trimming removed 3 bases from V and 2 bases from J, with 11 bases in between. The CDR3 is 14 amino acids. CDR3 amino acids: CASSSAGPQETQYF. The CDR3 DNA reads TGTGCCAGCAGCTCGGCGGGACCGCAAGAGACCCAGTACTTC.

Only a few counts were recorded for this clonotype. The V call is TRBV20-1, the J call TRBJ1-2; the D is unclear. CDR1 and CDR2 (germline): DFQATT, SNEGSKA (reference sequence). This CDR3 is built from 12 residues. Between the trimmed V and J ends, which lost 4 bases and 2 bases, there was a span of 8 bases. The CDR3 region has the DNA TGCAGTGCTAACAAGGTGAACTATGGCTACACCTTC. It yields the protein CSANKVNYGYTF.

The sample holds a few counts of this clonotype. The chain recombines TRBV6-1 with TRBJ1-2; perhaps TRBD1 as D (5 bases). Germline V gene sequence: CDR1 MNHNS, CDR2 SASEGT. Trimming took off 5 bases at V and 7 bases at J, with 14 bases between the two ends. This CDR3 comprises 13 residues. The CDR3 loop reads CASSRNPGFGYTF. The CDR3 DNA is TGTGCCAGCAGTCGCAACCCAGGGTTTGGCTACACCTTC.

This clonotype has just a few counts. The CDR3 nucleotides read TGTGCCACACAAAAGAGTATTAGCAATCAGCCCCAGCATTTT. Translating gives CATQKSISNQPQHF. V and J are TRBV6-1 and TRBJ1-5, with D unresolved. CDR3 length equals 14 residues. V was clipped by 10 bases and J by 0 bases, with 13 bases between them. Per germline, CDR1 MNHNS and CDR2 SASEGT.

CDR3 region: CASSIGADFSSYEQYF. The CDR3 DNA sequence: TGTGCCAGTAGTATAGGGGCGGACTTTAGCTCCTACGAGCAGTACTTC. The V and J genes are TRBV19 and TRBJ2-7; tentative D call: TRBD2 (5 bases). V shed 1 base and J shed 0 bases, with 13 bases lying between them. CDR3 length equals 16 residues. Germline lookup yields CDR1 LNHDA and CDR2 SQIVND (reference sequence).

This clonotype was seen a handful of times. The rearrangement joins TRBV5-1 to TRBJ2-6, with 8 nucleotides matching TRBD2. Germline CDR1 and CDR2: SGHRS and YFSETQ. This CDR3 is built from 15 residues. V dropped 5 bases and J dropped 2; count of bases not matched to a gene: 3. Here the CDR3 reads CASSTGGAGANVLTF. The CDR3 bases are TGCGCCAGCAGTACCGGGGGGGCTGGGGCCAACGTCCTGACTTTC.